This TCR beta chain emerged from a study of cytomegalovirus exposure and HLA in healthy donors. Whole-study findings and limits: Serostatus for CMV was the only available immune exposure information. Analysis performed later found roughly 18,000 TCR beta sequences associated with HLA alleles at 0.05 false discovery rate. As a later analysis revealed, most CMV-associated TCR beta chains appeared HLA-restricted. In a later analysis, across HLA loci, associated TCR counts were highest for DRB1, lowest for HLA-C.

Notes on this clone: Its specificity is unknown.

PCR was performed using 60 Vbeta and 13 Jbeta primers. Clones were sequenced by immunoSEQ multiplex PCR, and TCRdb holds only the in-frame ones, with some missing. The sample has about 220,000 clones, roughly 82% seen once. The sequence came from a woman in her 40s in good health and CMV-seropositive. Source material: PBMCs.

Here the CDR3 reads CASSPVLGLEGYTF. CDR3 bases: TGCGCCAGCAGCCCCGTTTTGGGGCTGGAGGGCTACACCTTC. The J gene is TRBJ1-2, the V gene TRBV5-1; possible D gene TRBD1, 5 bases. This CDR3 is built from 14 residues. CDR1 and CDR2 (germline): SGHRS, YFSETQ. The V end lost 4 bases, the J end lost 8 bases, and 18 bases lay between the germline ends.